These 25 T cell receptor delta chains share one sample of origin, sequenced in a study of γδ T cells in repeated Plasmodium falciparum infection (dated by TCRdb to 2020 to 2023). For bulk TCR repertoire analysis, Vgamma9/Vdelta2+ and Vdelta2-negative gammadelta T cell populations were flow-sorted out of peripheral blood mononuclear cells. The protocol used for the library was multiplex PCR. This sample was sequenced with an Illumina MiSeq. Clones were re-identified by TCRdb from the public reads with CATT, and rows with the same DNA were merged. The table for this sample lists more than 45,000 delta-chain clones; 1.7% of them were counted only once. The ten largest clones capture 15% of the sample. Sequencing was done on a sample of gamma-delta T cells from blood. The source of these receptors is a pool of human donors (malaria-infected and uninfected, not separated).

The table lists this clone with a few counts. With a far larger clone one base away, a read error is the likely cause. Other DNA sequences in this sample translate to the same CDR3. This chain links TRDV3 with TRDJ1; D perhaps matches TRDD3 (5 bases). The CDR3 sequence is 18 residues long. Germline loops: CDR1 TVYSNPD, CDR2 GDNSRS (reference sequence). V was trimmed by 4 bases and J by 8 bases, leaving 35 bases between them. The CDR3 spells CAYHFPPPYWTRWEKLIF. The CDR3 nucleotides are TGTGCCTATCATTTCCCCCCGCCTTACTGGACCCGGTGGGAAAAACTCATCTTT.

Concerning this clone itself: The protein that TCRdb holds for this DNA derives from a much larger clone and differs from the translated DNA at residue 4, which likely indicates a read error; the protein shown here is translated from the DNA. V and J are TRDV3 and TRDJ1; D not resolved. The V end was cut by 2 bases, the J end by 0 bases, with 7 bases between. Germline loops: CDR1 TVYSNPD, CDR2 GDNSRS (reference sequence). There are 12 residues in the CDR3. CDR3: CAFEPYTDKLIF. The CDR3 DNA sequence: TGTGCCTTTGAACCCTACACCGATAAACTCATCTTT.

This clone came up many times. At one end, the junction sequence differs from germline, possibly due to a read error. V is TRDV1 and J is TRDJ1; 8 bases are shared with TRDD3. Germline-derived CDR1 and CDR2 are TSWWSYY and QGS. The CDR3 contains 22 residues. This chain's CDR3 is CALGEYLRPEVGDWVYTDKLIF. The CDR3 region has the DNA TGTGCCCTTGGGGAATATTTACGACCCGAGGTGGGGGATTGGGTGTACACCGATAAACTCATCTTT.

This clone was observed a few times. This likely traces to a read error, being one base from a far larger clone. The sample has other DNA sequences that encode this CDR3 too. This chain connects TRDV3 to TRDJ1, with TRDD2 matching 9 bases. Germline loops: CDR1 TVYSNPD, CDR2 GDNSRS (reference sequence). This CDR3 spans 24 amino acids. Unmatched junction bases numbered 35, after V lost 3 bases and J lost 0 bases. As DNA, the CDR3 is TGTGCCTTCACAGCTCTAAGGCCTTCCTACATACGTACCGGCATTGCTCGGTACACCGATAAACTCATCTTT. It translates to CAFTALRPSYIRTGIARYTDKLIF.

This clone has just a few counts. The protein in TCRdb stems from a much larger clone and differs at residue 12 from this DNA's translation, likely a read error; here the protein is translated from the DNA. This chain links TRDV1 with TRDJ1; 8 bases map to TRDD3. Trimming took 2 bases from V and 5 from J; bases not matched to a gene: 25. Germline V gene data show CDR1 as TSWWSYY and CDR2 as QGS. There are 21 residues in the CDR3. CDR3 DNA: TGTGCTCTTGGGGAATTCACGGCGGTACTGGGGGGTACTGTCGTCATGGATAAACTCATCTTT. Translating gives CALGEFTAVLGGTVVMDKLIF.

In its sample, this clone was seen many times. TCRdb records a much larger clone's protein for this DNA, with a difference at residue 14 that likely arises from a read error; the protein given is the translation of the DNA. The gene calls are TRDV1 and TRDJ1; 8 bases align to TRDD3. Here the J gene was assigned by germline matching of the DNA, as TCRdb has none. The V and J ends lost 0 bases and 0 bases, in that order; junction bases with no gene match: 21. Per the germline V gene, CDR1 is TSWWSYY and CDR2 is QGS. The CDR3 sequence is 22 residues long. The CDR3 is CALGELRPILGDTCTNTDKLIF. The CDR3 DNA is TGTGCTCTTGGGGAACTAAGACCCATTCTGGGGGACACCTGTACTAACACCGATAAACTCATCTTT.

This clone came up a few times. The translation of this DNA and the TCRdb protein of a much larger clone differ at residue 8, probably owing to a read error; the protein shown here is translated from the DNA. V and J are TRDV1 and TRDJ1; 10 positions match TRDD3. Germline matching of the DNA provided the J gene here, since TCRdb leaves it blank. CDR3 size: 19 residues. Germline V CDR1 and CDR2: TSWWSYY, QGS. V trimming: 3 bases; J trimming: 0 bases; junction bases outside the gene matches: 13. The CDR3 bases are TGTGCTCTTGGGGAGACTCTCCTACTGGGGGATCTATACACCGATAAACTCATCTTT. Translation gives CALGETLLLGDLYTDKLIF.

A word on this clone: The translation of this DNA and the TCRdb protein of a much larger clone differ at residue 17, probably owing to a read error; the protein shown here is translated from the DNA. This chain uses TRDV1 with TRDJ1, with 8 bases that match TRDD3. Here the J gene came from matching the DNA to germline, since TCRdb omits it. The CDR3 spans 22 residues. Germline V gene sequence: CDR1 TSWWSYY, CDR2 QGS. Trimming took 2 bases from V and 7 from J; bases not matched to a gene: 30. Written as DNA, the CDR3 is TGTGCTCTTGGGGAATCTCACGCCCTACGCATTCGGGGGATAGAGGACGCCGGTAAACTCATCTTT. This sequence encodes CALGESHALRIRGIEDAGKLIF.

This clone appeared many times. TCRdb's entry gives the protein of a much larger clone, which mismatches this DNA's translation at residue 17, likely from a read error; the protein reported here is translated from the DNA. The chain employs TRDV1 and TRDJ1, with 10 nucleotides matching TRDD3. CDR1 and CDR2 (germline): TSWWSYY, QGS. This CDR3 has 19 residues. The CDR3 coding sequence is TGTGCTCTTGGGGAACTCAGGTCTCCCTTACTGGGGGATCCCCATAAACCCATCTTT. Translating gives CALGELRSPLLGDPHKPIF.

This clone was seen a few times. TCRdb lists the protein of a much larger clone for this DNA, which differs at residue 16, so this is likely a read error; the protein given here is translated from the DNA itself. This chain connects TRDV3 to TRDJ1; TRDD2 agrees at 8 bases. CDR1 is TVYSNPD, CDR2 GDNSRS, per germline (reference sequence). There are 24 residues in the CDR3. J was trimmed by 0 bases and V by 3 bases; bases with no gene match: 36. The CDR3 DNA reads TGTGCCTTCACAGCTCTAAGGCCTTCCTATATACGTACCGGCATTACTCGGTACACCGATAAACTCATCTTT. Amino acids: CAFTALRPSYIRTGITRYTDKLIF.

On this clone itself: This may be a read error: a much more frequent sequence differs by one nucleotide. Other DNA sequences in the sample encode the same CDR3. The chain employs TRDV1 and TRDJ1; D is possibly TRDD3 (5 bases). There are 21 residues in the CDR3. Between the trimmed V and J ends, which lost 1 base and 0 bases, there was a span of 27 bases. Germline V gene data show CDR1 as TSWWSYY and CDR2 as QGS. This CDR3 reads CALGEPTHGDIRSLYTDKLIF. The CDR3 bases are TGTGCTCTTGGGGAACCTACTCACGGAGATATACGGTCTCTATACACCGATAAACTCATCTTT.

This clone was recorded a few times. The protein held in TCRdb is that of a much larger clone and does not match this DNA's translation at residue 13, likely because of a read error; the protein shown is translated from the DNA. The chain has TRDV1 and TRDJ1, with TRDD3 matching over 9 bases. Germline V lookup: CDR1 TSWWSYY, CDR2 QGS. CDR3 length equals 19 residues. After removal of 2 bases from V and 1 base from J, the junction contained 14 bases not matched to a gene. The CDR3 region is CALGEFGIFWGISTDKLIF. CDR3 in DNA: TGTGCTCTTGGGGAATTCGGCATTTTCTGGGGGATCTCCACCGATAAACTCATCTTT.

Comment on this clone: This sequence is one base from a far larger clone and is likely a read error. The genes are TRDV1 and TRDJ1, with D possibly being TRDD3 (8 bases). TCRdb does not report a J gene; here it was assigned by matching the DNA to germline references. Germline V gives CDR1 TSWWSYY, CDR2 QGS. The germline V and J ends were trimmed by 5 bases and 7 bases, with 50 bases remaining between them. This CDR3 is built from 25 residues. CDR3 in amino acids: CALGLPAGFLWSLGYWGPEGSKLIF. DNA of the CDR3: TGTGCTCTTGGGCTACCGGCGGGCTTCCTATGGTCTCTAGGGTACTGGGGGCCCGAGGGAAGTAAACTCATCTTT.

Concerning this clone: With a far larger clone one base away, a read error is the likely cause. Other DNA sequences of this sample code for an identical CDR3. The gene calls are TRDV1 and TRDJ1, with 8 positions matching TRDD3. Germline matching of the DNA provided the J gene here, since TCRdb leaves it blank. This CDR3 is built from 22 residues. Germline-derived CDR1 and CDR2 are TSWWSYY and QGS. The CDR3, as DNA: TGTGCTCTCGGGGAACGGAGGGAGACTGGGGGGTACCAAGGGTCGTACACCGATAAACTCATCTTT. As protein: CALGERRETGGYQGSYTDKLIF.

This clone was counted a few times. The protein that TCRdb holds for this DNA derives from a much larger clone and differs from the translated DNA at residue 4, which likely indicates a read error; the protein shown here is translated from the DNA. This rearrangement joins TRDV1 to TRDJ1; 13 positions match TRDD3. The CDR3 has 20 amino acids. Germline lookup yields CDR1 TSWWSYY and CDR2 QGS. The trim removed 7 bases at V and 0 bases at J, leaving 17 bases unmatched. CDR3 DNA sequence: TGTGCTCTTGAGGATCTCATTTCGTACTGGGGGATACGGCACACCGATAAACTCATCTTT. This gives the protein CALEDLISYWGIRHTDKLIF.

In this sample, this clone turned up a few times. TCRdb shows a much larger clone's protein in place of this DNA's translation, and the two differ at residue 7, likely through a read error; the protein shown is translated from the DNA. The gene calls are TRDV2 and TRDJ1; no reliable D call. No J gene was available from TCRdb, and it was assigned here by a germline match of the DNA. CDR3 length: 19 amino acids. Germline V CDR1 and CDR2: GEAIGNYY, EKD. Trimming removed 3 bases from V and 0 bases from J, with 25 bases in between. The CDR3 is CACDQIATGWDSDTDKLIF. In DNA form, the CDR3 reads TGTGCCTGTGACCAGATCGCTACAGGGTGGGACTCGGACACCGATAAACTCATCTTT.

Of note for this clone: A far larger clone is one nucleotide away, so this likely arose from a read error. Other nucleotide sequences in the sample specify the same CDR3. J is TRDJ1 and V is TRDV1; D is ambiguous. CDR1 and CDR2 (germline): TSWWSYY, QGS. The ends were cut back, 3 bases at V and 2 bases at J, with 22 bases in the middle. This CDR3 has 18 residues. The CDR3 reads CALGEHIPPGAVTDKLIF. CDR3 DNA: TGTGCTCTTGGGGAGCATATCCCCCCCGGGGCTGTTACCGATAAACTCATCTTT.

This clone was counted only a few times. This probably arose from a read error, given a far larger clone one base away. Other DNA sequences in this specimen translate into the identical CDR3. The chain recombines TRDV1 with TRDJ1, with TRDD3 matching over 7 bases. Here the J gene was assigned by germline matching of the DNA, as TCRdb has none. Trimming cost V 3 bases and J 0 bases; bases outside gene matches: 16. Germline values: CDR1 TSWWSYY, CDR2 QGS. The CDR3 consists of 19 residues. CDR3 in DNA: TGTGCTCTTGGGGACTCCCATCGAAGCGGATACGTATACACCGATAAACTCATCTTT. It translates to CALGDSHRSGYVYTDKLIF.

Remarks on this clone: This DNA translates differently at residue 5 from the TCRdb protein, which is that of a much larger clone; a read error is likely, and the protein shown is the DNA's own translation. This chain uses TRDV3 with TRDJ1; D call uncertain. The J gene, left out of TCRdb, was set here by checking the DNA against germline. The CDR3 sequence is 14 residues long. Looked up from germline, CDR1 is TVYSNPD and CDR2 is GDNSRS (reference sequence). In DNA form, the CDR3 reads TGTGCTTCGGCCCTCCGCAGATACACCGATAAACTCATCTTT. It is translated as CASALRRYTDKLIF.

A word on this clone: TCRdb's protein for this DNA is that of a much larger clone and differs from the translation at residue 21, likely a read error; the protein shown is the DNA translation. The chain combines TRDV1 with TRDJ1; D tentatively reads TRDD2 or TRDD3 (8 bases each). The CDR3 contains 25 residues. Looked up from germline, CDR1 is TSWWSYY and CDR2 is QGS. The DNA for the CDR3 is TGTGCTCTTGGGGAACCAACCTTCCTAATCTCTTTTAATGATGGGGGATTCCGGTACACCGGTAAACTCATCTTT. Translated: CALGEPTFLISFNDGGFRYTGKLIF.

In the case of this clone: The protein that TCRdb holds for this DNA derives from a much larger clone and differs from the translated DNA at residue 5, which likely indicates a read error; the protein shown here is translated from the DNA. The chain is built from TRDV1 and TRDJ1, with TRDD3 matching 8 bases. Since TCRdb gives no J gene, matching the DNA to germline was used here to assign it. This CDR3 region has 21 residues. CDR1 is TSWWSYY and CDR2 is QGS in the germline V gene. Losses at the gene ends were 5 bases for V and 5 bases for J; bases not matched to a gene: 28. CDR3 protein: CALGKGSRFPYLLGAIDKLIF. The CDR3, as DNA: TGTGCTCTTGGGAAAGGATCTAGATTTCCCTATTTACTGGGGGCCATTGATAAACTCATCTTT.

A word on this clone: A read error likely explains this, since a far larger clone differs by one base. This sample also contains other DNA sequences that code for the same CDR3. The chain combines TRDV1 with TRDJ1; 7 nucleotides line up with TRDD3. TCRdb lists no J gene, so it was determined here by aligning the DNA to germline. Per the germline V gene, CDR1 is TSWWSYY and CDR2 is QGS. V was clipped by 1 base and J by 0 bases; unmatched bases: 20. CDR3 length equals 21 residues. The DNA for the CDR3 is TGTGCTCTTGGGGAACACCTCGCGGGCACCGGGGGATCCCTGTACACCGATAAACTCATCTTT. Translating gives CALGEHLAGTGGSLYTDKLIF.

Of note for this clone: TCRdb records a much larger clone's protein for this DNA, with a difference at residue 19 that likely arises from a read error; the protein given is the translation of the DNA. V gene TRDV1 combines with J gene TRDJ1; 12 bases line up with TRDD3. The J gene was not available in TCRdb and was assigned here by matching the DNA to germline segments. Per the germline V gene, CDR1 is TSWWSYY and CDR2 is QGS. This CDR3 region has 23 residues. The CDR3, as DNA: TGTGCTCTTGGGGAACAGTCCTATGGAGGTACTGGGGGATACCGTCGGAACACCGGTAAACTCATCTTT. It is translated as CALGEQSYGGTGGYRRNTGKLIF.

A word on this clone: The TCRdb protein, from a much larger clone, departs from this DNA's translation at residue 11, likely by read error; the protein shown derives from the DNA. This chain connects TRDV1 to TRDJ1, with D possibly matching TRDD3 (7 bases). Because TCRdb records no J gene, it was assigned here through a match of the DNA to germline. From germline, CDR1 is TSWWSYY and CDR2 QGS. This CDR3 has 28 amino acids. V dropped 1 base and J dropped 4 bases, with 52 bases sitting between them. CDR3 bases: TGTGCTCTTGGGGAACGAAAGGACGAAAGGAGAAAGTCCCTACGTATTCCTAGGGGGGGATGGTCGGTCGATAAACTCATCTTT. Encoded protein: CALGERKDERRKSLRIPRGGWSVDKLIF.

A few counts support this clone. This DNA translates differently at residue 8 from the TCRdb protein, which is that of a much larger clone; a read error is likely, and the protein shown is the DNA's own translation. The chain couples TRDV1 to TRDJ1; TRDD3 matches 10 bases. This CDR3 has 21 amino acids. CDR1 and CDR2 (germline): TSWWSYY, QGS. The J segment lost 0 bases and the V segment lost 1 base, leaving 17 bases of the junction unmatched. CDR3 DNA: TGTGCTCTTGGGGAACACCTCGTGGGCACTGGGGGATCCCTGTACACCGATAAACTCATCTTT. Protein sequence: CALGEHLVGTGGSLYTDKLIF.